The following is a T cell receptor (beta chain) sequence with its context. Its cognate antigen is unknown. These data originate in a study of T cell responses to AZD1222 COVID-19 vaccine. Study-level information: Recipients boosted at about 4 weeks or about 12 weeks are pooled.

This CDR3 spans 10 amino acids. Germline V lookup: CDR1 SGHRS, CDR2 YFSETQ. Study-wide results and caveats: Recipients of two AZD1222 doses showed rising Spike-specific TCR breadth and depth. Vaccine-associated CD4 TCRs ranged over spike, dominating at 160-218 and 743-854.

Generated by immunoSEQ multiplex PCR, the TCRdb table keeps only in-frame clones and is missing some. The sample records 150,000 to 200,000 clones, 90% to 95% being singletons. The chain recombines TRBV5-1 with TRBJ1-1, with D unclear. This sequence originates from an adult in good health. This specimen was peripheral blood, taken on day 0 of AZD1222 vaccination. DNA for the CDR3: TGCGGACTTCCTCGAGTGGTGGCTTTCTTT. Translating it yields CGLPRVVAFF.